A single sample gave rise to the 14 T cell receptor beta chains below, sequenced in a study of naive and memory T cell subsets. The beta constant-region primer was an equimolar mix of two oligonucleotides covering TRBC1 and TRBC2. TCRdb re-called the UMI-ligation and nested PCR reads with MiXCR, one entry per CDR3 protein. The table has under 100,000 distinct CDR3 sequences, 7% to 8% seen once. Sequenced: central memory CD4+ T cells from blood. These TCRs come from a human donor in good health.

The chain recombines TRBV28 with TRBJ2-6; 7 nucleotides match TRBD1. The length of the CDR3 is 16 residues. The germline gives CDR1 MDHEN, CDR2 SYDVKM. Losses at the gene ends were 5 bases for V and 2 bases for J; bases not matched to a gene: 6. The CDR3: CASSPLGTAGANVLTF. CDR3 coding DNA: TGTGCCAGCAGTCCCCTCGGGACAGCTGGGGCCAACGTCCTGACTTTC.

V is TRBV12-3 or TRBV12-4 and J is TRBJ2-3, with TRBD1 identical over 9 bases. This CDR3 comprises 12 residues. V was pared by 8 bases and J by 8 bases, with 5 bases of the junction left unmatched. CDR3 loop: CASQTGGFTQYF. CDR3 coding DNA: TGTGCCAGCCAGACAGGGGGTTTTACGCAGTATTTT.

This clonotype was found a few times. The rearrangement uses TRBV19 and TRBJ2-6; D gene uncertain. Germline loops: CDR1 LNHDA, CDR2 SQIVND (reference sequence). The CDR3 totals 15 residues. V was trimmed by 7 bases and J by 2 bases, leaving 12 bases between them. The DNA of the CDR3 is TGTGCCAGTACCAATTCTAGAGCTGGGGCCAACGTCCTGACTTTC. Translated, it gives CASTNSRAGANVLTF.

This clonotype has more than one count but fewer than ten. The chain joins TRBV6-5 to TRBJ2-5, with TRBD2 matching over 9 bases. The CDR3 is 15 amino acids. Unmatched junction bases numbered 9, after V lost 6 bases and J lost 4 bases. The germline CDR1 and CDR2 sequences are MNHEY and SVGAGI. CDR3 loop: CASSYSGRTRETQYF. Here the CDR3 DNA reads TGTGCCAGCAGCTATAGCGGGAGAACGCGAGAGACCCAGTACTTC.

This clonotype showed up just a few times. CDR3 sequence: CASSTSGGRNYEQYF. CDR3 in DNA: TGTGCCAGCAGTACTTCAGGGGGTCGGAATTACGAGCAGTACTTC. The V gene is TRBV6-6, the J gene TRBJ2-7; the match to TRBD1 covers 7 bases. The CDR3 runs to 15 residues. Germline V gene sequence: CDR1 MNHNY, CDR2 SVGAGI (reference sequence). J gave up 4 bases and V 5 bases, and 11 bases lay outside the gene matches.

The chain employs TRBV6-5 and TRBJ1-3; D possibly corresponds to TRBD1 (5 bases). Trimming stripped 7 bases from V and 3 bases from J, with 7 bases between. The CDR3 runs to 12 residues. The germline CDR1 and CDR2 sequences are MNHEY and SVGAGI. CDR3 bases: TGTGCCAGCAAGGGGAATGGAAACACCATATATTTT. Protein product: CASKGNGNTIYF.

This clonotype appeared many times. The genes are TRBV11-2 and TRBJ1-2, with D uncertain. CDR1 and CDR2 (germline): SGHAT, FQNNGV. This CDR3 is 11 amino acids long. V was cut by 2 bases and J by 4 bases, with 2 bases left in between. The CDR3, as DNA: TGTGCCAGCAGCTTACTCTATGGCTACACCTTC. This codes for CASSLLYGYTF.

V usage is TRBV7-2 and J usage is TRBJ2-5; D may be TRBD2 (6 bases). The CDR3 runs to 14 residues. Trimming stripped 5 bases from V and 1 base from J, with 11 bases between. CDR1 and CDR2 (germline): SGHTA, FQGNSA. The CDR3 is CASSHSGLQETQYF. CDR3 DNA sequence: TGTGCCAGCAGCCATAGCGGACTCCAAGAGACCCAGTACTTC.

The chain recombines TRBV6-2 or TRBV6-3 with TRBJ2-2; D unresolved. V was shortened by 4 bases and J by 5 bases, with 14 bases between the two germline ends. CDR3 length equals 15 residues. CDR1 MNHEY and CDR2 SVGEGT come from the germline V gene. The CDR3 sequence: CASSSPSKTTGELFF. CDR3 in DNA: TGTGCCAGCAGTTCCCCCAGTAAAACAACCGGGGAGCTGTTTTTT.

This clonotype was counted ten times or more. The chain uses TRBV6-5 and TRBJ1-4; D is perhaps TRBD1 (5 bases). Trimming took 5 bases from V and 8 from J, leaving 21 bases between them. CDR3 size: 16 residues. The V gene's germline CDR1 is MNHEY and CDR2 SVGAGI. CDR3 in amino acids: CASSPGRQGSGEKLFF. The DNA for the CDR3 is TGTGCCAGCAGTCCCGGTCGCCAGGGTTCGGGGGAAAAACTGTTTTTT.

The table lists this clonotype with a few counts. The CDR3 loop is CASSPWSSNQPQHF. The DNA of the CDR3 is TGTGCCAGCAGCCCCTGGTCCAGCAATCAGCCCCAGCATTTT. The chain recombines TRBV5-8 with TRBJ1-5; no reliable D call. The CDR3 runs 14 residues. Looked up from germline, CDR1 is SGHTS and CDR2 is YDEGEE. V dropped 4 bases and J dropped 1 base, with 9 bases sitting between them. Based on the CDR3 plus reference TRBV5-8 and TRBJ1-5, the full variable domain is EAGVTQSPTHLIKTRGQQATLRCSPISGHTSVYWYQQALGLGLQFLLWYDEGEERNRGNFPPRFSGRQFPNYSSELNVNALELEDSALYLCASSPWSSNQPQHFGDGTRLSIL.

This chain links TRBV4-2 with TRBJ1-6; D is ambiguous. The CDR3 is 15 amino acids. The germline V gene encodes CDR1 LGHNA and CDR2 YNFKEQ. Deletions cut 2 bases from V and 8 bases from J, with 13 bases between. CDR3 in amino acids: CASSQPDGRDSPLHF. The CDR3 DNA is TGTGCCAGCAGCCAACCGGACGGGCGGGATTCACCCCTCCACTTT.

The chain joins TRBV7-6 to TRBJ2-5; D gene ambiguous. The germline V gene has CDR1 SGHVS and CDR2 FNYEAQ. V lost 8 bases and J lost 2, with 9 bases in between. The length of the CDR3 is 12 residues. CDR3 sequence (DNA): TGTGCCAGCGGAGTGGGTCAAGAGACCCAGTACTTC. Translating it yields CASGVGQETQYF.

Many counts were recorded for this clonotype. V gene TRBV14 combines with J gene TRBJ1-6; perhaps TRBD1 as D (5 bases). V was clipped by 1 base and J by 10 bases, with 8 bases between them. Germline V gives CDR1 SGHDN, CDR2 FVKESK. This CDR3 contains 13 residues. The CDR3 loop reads CASSQGRVSPLHF. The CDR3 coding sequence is TGTGCCAGCAGCCAAGGCAGGGTCTCACCCCTCCACTTT.